These 30 T cell receptor beta chains were all obtained from the same sample, sequenced in a study of blood T cells in healthy people across ages. Primers used in a second PCR of about 7 to 11 cycles were a sample-barcoded 5' primer and a J-beta primer mix. TCRdb re-called the 5' RACE reads through MiXCR, storing one row per CDR3 protein. The repertoire has about 1.8 million distinct CDR3 sequences, 49% of them found once; the top ten carry less than 2.5%. Source material: blood. These receptors were collected from a middle-aged woman in good health.

The chain recombines TRBV20-1 with TRBJ2-5; TRBD2 is a possible D gene (6 bases). Germline-derived CDR1 and CDR2 are DFQATT and SNEGSKA (reference sequence). With 6 bases removed from V and 2 bases from J, the gap between germline ends came to 13 bases. The CDR3 spans 13 residues. CDR3 sequence reads: CSARAGNQETQYF. Written as DNA, the CDR3 is TGCAGTGCCAGGGCGGGGAATCAAGAGACCCAGTACTTC.

V is TRBV4-3 and J is TRBJ1-5; 7 nucleotides agree with TRBD1. CDR3 length: 15 amino acids. The germline V gene has CDR1 LGHNA and CDR2 YSLEER. The junction had 6 bases not matched to a gene; V was cut back by 3 bases and J by 4 bases. The CDR3 nucleotides read TGCGCCAGCAGCCATGTACGACAGGGTAATCAGCCCCAGCATTTT. This codes for CASSHVRQGNQPQHF.

This rearrangement joins TRBV9 to TRBJ1-1; possibly TRBD1 for D (6 bases). CDR3 length: 16 amino acids. The germline CDR1 and CDR2 sequences are SGDLS and YYNGEE. The V gene lost 2 bases and the J gene lost 0 bases, with 14 bases spanning the gap. Here the CDR3 DNA reads TGTGCCAGCAGCGTGAGGGGGGACACTATGAACACTGAAGCTTTCTTT. Translating gives CASSVRGDTMNTEAFF.

The rearrangement links TRBV6-6 to TRBJ1-2, with TRBD1 identical over 8 bases. There are 16 residues in the CDR3. The junction had 10 bases not matched to a gene; V was cut back by 5 bases and J by 2 bases. The germline CDR1 and CDR2 sequences are MNHNY and SVGAGI (reference sequence). Here the CDR3 reads CASSPTQGDRNYGYTF. DNA of the CDR3: TGTGCCAGCAGTCCCACTCAGGGGGACAGGAACTATGGCTACACCTTC.

V gene TRBV12-3 or TRBV12-4 combines with J gene TRBJ2-5; 7 nucleotides agree with TRBD2. The ends lost 5 bases at V and 5 bases at J; junction bases unmatched: 8. This CDR3 comprises 14 residues. CDR3 in amino acids: CASSPRGVGETQYF. CDR3 coding DNA: TGTGCCAGCAGTCCCCGGGGGGTCGGGGAGACCCAGTACTTC.

Details on this clonotype: At one end, the junction sequence differs from germline, possibly due to a read error. The chain uses TRBV27 and TRBJ2-4, with a tentative D call TRBD2 (6 bases). Matching the DNA end better, TRBJ2-7 makes the J call doubtful. CDR3 length equals 14 residues. CDR1 is MNHEY and CDR2 is SMNVEV in the germline V gene (reference sequence). DNA for the CDR3: TGTACCAGCAGTTTTGGCTACGGGAGCTACGAGCAGTACTTC. This sequence encodes CTSSFGYGSYEQYF.

A remark on this clonotype: Possible read error: a much larger clone is one base away. The chain is built from TRBV3-1 and TRBJ2-3; TRBD2 matches 15 bases. In germline, CDR1 is LGHDT, CDR2 YNNKEL (reference sequence). Unmatched junction bases numbered 5, after V lost 4 bases and J lost 6 bases. This CDR3 spans 16 amino acids. The DNA for the CDR3 is TGTGCCAGCAGCCGACGGACTAGCGGGGGGGGCGATACGCAGTATTTT. Encoded protein: CASSRRTSGGGDTQYF.

V usage is TRBV20-1 and J usage is TRBJ2-4; no firm D call. The J call is doubtful: the DNA matches TRBJ2-7 better. This CDR3 contains 12 residues. The germline gives CDR1 DFQATT, CDR2 SNEGSKA (reference sequence). This CDR3 is CSARGLRYEQYF. The DNA of the CDR3 is TGCAGTGCTAGAGGGCTACGGTACGAGCAGTACTTC.

This clonotype turned up a few times. This chain links TRBV28 with TRBJ2-3; D might be TRBD1 (5 bases). The CDR3 extends over 14 amino acids. V was clipped by 2 bases and J by 2 bases, with 8 bases between them. The germline CDR1 and CDR2 sequences are MDHEN and SYDVKM. The CDR3 sequence: CASSLMGPTDTQYF. The CDR3, as DNA: TGTGCCAGCAGTTTAATGGGGCCCACAGATACGCAGTATTTT. Complete variable domain (other parts from reference TRBV28 and TRBJ2-3): DVKVTQSSRYLVKRTGEKVFLECVQDMDHENMFWYRQDPGLGLRLIYFSYDVKMKEKGDIPEGYSVSREKKERFSLILESASTNQTSMYLCASSLMGPTDTQYFGPGTRLTVL.

The V call is TRBV27, the J call TRBJ2-7; D is unclear. The CDR3 runs to 13 residues. Germline-derived CDR1 and CDR2 are MNHEY and SMNVEV (reference sequence). Trimming took off 5 bases at V and 7 bases at J, with 15 bases between the two ends. CDR3 nucleotide sequence: TGTGCCAGCAGTCAAGAGAACTACGGGGAGCAGTACTTC. Translation: CASSQENYGEQYF.

This chain links TRBV6-1 with TRBJ2-7, with D uncertain. The length of the CDR3 is 14 residues. Trimming pared 6 bases from V and 0 bases from J, leaving 12 bases between. Germline CDR1 MNHNS, CDR2 SASEGT. CDR3 sequence reads: CASREWASSYEQYF. As DNA, the CDR3 is TGTGCCAGCAGGGAATGGGCCAGCTCCTACGAGCAGTACTTC.

The V and J genes are TRBV5-1 and TRBJ2-1, with TRBD2 matching over 12 bases. This CDR3 comprises 16 residues. V shed 3 bases and J 8 bases; nucleotides not matched to a gene: 9. Germline V CDR1 and CDR2: SGHRS, YFSETQ. This CDR3 is CASSSSTSGGVDEQFF. CDR3 coding DNA: TGCGCCAGCAGCTCATCGACTAGCGGGGGTGTGGATGAGCAGTTCTTC.

This clonotype was picked up a small number of times. This chain connects TRBV20-1 to TRBJ2-7, with a weak D call TRBD1 (5 bases). V dropped 0 bases and J dropped 2 bases, with 8 bases sitting between them. Looked up from germline, CDR1 is DFQATT and CDR2 is SNEGSKA (reference sequence). This CDR3 has 13 residues. DNA of the CDR3: TGCAGTGCTAGAGATGGACAAGCCTACGAGCAGTACTTC. Translating gives CSARDGQAYEQYF.

J is TRBJ1-1 and V is TRBV7-9, with 8 positions matching TRBD1. The germline CDR1 and CDR2 sequences are SEHNR and FQNEAQ (reference sequence). The junction had 10 bases not matched to a gene; V was cut back by 5 bases and J by 8 bases. This CDR3 spans 14 amino acids. Here the CDR3 DNA reads TGTGCCAGCAGCCCGGACAGGGTTTATCTGGAAGCTTTCTTT. It codes for CASSPDRVYLEAFF.

This clonotype was counted many times. This chain uses TRBV7-8 with TRBJ2-4, with 8 bases lining up with TRBD1. CDR1 and CDR2 (germline): SGHVS, FQNEAQ. Trimming cost V 3 bases and J 7 bases; bases outside gene matches: 5. This CDR3 has 14 amino acids. DNA of the CDR3: TGTGCCAGCAGCTTCGGACAGGGAAGGAACATTCAGTACTTC. Translation: CASSFGQGRNIQYF.

This clonotype was counted a few times. This sequence joins TRBV6-6 and TRBJ2-3, with 7 bases fitting TRBD1. Germline trimming cut 2 bases from V and 0 bases from J; bases unmatched to any gene: 5. The CDR3 consists of 16 residues. Germline CDR1 MNHNY, CDR2 SVGAGI (reference sequence). The CDR3 reads CASSYRGGGSTDTQYF. The DNA for the CDR3 is TGTGCCAGCAGTTACAGAGGGGGCGGGAGCACAGATACGCAGTATTTT.

This chain uses TRBV4-3 with TRBJ2-5, with 9 bases fitting TRBD1. This CDR3 spans 17 amino acids. V lost 3 bases, J lost 5 bases, and 13 bases stayed unmatched. Germline V gene data show CDR1 as LGHNA and CDR2 as YSLEER. In DNA form, the CDR3 reads TGCGCCAGCAGCCATCTAACAGGGACAGGGTATATCGAGACCCAGTACTTC. This translates into CASSHLTGTGYIETQYF.

The chain couples TRBV15 to TRBJ1-2, with 7 bases aligning to TRBD1. The CDR3 covers 16 residues. With 5 bases clipped from V and 0 bases from J, the junction kept 9 bases outside the gene matches. Germline CDR1 LNHNV, CDR2 YYDKDF (reference sequence). CDR3 coding DNA: TGTGCCACCAGCGGACCACAGGGGAAGGCTAACTATGGCTACACCTTC. Its protein product is CATSGPQGKANYGYTF. The whole variable domain, filled in from reference TRBV15 and TRBJ1-2, reads DAMVIQNPRYQVTQFGKPVTLSCSQTLNHNVMYWYQQKSSQAPKLLFHYYDKDFNNEADTPDNFQSRRPNTSFCFLDIRSPGLGDTAMYLCATSGPQGKANYGYTFGSGTRLTVV.

V and J are TRBV7-2 and TRBJ1-2; D unclear. There are 13 residues in the CDR3. Trimming stripped 3 bases from V and 4 bases from J, with 9 bases between. CDR1 and CDR2 (germline): SGHTA, FQGNSA. The CDR3, as DNA: TGTGCCAGCAGCTTCAGGTCTATCTATGGCTACACCTTC. Encoded protein: CASSFRSIYGYTF.

This clonotype was seen a few times. The chain combines TRBV29-1 with TRBJ1-2; no firm D call. Trimming shortened V by 8 bases and J by 8 bases, and 21 bases separated the two germline ends. This CDR3 comprises 13 residues. Germline V gives CDR1 SQVTM, CDR2 ANQGSEA. The CDR3 loop is CSSRVEGIEGYTF. The CDR3 DNA is TGCAGCTCCCGGGTTGAAGGAATCGAAGGCTACACCTTC.

The rearrangement uses TRBV5-1 and TRBJ2-2, with 7 bases that match TRBD1. The CDR3 is 15 amino acids. J lost 7 bases, V lost 4 bases, and 10 bases had no gene match. The germline V gene has CDR1 SGHRS and CDR2 YFSETQ. CDR3 nucleotides: TGCGCCAGCAGCCCCCAGACAGGGCAAATCGGGGAGCTGTTTTTT. Translation: CASSPQTGQIGELFF.

The count of this clonotype is one. V usage is TRBV6-6 and J usage is TRBJ1-5; D possibly corresponds to TRBD1 (6 bases). Trimming shortened V by 8 bases and J by 5 bases, and 22 bases separated the two germline ends. The CDR3 totals 16 residues. The germline CDR1 and CDR2 sequences are MNHNY and SVGAGI (reference sequence). The CDR3 sequence is CASGSKGNRADQPQHF. Written as DNA, the CDR3 is TGTGCCAGCGGTTCTAAAGGGAACAGGGCAGATCAGCCCCAGCATTTT.

The rearrangement uses TRBV6-2 or TRBV6-3 and TRBJ1-2; no clear D. The germline V and J ends were trimmed by 5 bases and 5 bases, with 15 bases remaining between them. This CDR3 has 14 residues. The germline CDR1 and CDR2 sequences are MNHEY and SVGEGT. CDR3 sequence reads: CASSPGSALYGYTF. CDR3 bases: TGTGCCAGCAGTCCTGGGTCGGCCCTGTATGGCTACACCTTC.

The chain recombines TRBV5-1 with TRBJ1-4, with 8 nucleotides matching TRBD1. The CDR3 covers 15 residues. V was clipped by 0 bases and J by 6 bases; unmatched bases: 4. Germline-derived CDR1 and CDR2 are SGHRS and YFSETQ. The CDR3 region has the DNA TGCGCCAGCAGCTTGGTACCAGGGGGCGATGAAAAACTGTTTTTT. This codes for CASSLVPGGDEKLFF.

Many counts were recorded for this clonotype. J is TRBJ1-4 and V is TRBV11-2; D is possibly TRBD1 (5 bases). The CDR3 extends over 19 amino acids. V lost 5 bases and J lost 3, with 25 bases in between. Germline V CDR1 and CDR2: SGHAT, FQNNGV. CDR3 nucleotides: TGTGCCAGCAGCCTCGGAATGAAGGGACGTGAAAACCCTAATGAAAAACTGTTTTTT. It is translated as CASSLGMKGRENPNEKLFF.

The CDR3: CASSPGTAIYEQYF. The CDR3 coding sequence is TGCGCCAGCAGCCCCGGGACAGCAATCTACGAGCAGTACTTC. This chain connects TRBV5-1 to TRBJ2-7, with TRBD1 matching 7 bases. With V trimmed by 4 bases and J by 3 bases, 7 bases remained unmatched. The CDR3 is made up of 14 amino acids. Germline V lookup: CDR1 SGHRS, CDR2 YFSETQ.

This clonotype was recorded at least ten times. The gene calls are TRBV7-9 and TRBJ1-5; no reliable D call. This CDR3 has 14 amino acids. Trimming stripped 1 base from V and 4 bases from J, with 8 bases between. Germline V gene sequence: CDR1 SEHNR, CDR2 FQNEAQ (reference sequence). The CDR3 DNA follows: TGTGCCAGCAGCTTAGGTGTAGGAAATCAGCCCCAGCATTTT. It encodes CASSLGVGNQPQHF.

The CDR3 reads CASSRMGTSGAYNYNEQFF. The CDR3 DNA follows: TGTGCCAGCAGCCGAATGGGGACTAGCGGGGCCTACAATTACAATGAGCAGTTCTTC. This rearrangement joins TRBV7-9 to TRBJ2-1; 13 bases align to TRBD2. V dropped 5 bases and J dropped 4; count of bases not matched to a gene: 14. The CDR3 is 19 residues long. Germline values: CDR1 SEHNR, CDR2 FQNEAQ (reference sequence).

The chain combines TRBV5-1 with TRBJ2-1; TRBD1 aligns across 10 bases. Near its end, the DNA agrees better with TRBJ2-7, so the J call may be wrong. The CDR3 length is 15 residues. Germline V gives CDR1 SGHRS, CDR2 YFSETQ. As DNA, the CDR3 is TGCGCCAGCAGCTTGGACAGACAGGGGGCCGGTGAGCAGTACTTC. Its protein product is CASSLDRQGAGEQYF.

The chain links TRBV5-8 to TRBJ1-5; the D is unclear. Germline CDR1 SGHTS, CDR2 YDEGEE. Trimming took 0 bases from V and 3 from J, leaving 10 bases between them. This CDR3 contains 15 residues. CDR3 residues: CASSLADGPNQPQHF. In DNA, the CDR3 is TGTGCCAGCAGCTTGGCGGACGGCCCCAATCAGCCCCAGCATTTT.